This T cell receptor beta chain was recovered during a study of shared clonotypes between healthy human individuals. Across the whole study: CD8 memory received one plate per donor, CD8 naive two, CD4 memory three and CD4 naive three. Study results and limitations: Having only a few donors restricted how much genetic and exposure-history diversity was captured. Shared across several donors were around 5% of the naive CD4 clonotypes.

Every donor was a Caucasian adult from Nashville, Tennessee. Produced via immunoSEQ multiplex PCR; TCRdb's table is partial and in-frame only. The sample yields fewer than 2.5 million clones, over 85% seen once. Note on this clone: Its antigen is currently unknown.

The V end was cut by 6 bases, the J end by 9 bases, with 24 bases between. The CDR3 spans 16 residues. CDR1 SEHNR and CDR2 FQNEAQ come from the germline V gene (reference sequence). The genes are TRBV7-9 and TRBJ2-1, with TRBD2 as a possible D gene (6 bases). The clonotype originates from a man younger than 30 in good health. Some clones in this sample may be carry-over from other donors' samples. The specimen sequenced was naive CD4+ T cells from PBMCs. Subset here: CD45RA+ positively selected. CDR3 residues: CASSEGERLDTGEQFF. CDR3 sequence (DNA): TGTGCCAGCAGTGAGGGAGAGCGACTAGACACGGGTGAGCAGTTCTTC. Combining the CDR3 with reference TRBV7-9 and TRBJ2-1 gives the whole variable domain DTGVSQNPRHKITKRGQNVTFRCDPISEHNRLYWYRQTLGQGPEFLTYFQNEAQLEKSRLLSDRFSAERPKGSFSTLEIQRTEQGDSAMYLCASSEGERLDTGEQFFGPGTRLTVL.